A selection of T cell receptor beta chains follows, all from one sample in a study of post-analysis software for immune sequencing data. One entry per CDR3 protein, called by TCRdb with MiXCR from the PCR reads. The repertoire has 700,000 to 800,000 distinct CDR3 sequences, about 32% of them found once; the top ten carry approximately 0.55%. Source material: blood. The receptors were gathered from a girl aged 5-17 years with multiple sclerosis. Both conserved end residues are part of each CDR3. The order of the fields is CDR3 DNA, CDR3 protein, D gene, clone size, J gene, V gene. The D gene is left open where the match is weak. Only part of the rows carry a size: once, few, many, or a class if the clone is expanded.

CDR3nt: TGTGCCAGCAGTTTTGGAGGGGCGCAAAACATTCAGTACTTC
CDR3aa: CASSFGGAQNIQYF
d_gene: -
abundance: many
j_gene: TRBJ2-4
v_gene: TRBV12-3/TRBV12-4

CDR3nt: TGTGCCAGCAGACGCACAGGGATCGGTACTGAAGCTTTCTTT
CDR3aa: CASRRTGIGTEAFF
d_gene: -
abundance: few
j_gene: TRBJ1-1
v_gene: TRBV6-2/TRBV6-3

CDR3nt: TGTGCCAGCAGTGAGGGACCCCCCATAGGGGAGACCCAGTACTTC
CDR3aa: CASSEGPPIGETQYF
d_gene: -
abundance: -
j_gene: TRBJ2-5
v_gene: TRBV6-1

CDR3nt: TGTGCCAGCAGTTACATGAGGCGCCGGAACAGGGAGTGGGTGAACACTGAAGCTTTCTTT
CDR3aa: CASSYMRRRNREWVNTEAFF
d_gene: -
abundance: -
j_gene: TRBJ1-1
v_gene: TRBV6-5

CDR3nt: TGTGCCAGCAGCTTGGCGTGGAGGGGACAGCTTGGGGCCAACGTCCTGACTTTC
CDR3aa: CASSLAWRGQLGANVLTF
d_gene: -
abundance: -
j_gene: TRBJ2-6
v_gene: TRBV5-6

CDR3nt: TGCAGTGGGGGGTGGGGGACAGATACGCAGTATTTT
CDR3aa: CSGGWGTDTQYF
d_gene: -
abundance: few
j_gene: TRBJ2-3
v_gene: TRBV20-1

CDR3nt: TGTGCCAGCAGCATCGACCGGGTTATCAATTCACCCCTCCACTTT
CDR3aa: CASSIDRVINSPLHF
d_gene: -
abundance: -
j_gene: TRBJ1-6
v_gene: TRBV7-8

CDR3nt: TGCAGTGCCTCGGCAGGGGCCAACACTGAAGCTTTCTTT
CDR3aa: CSASAGANTEAFF
d_gene: -
abundance: -
j_gene: TRBJ1-1
v_gene: TRBV20-1

CDR3nt: TGTGCCAGCAGCTTAGGGACAGGGAACGGCGAGCAGTACTTC
CDR3aa: CASSLGTGNGEQYF
d_gene: TRBD1
abundance: -
j_gene: TRBJ2-7
v_gene: TRBV7-2

CDR3nt: TGCGCCAGCAGCGCCCGACTAGCGGGAGGGCAGGGCAATGAGCAGTTCTTC
CDR3aa: CASSARLAGGQGNEQFF
d_gene: TRBD2
abundance: few
j_gene: TRBJ2-1
v_gene: TRBV10-2

CDR3nt: TGCAGCGTTGAAGGACTAGGGTCGGAGACCCAGTACTTC
CDR3aa: CSVEGLGSETQYF
d_gene: -
abundance: many
j_gene: TRBJ2-5
v_gene: TRBV29-1

CDR3nt: TGTGCCAGCAGCCCCCAGGCCAACCTCTACGAGCAGTACTTC
CDR3aa: CASSPQANLYEQYF
d_gene: -
abundance: many
j_gene: TRBJ2-7
v_gene: TRBV7-2

CDR3nt: TGTGCCAGCTCACGTATATTCCGGGAATCTCAAGAGACCCAGTACTTC
CDR3aa: CASSRIFRESQETQYF
d_gene: -
abundance: few
j_gene: TRBJ2-5
v_gene: TRBV18

CDR3nt: TGCAGTGCTAGAGATGCGGGGGGCAAAAACATTCAGTACTTC
CDR3aa: CSARDAGGKNIQYF
d_gene: TRBD2
abundance: many
j_gene: TRBJ2-4
v_gene: TRBV20-1

CDR3nt: TGTGCCAGCAGCCCGAGAGGTGGAGCTTTCTTT
CDR3aa: CASSPRGGAFF
d_gene: -
abundance: few
j_gene: TRBJ1-1
v_gene: TRBV9

CDR3nt: TGTGCCAGCAGCTTGGGCGTCTACCACACAGATACGCAGTATTTT
CDR3aa: CASSLGVYHTDTQYF
d_gene: -
abundance: -
j_gene: TRBJ2-3
v_gene: TRBV5-6

CDR3nt: TGCGCCAGCAGCCAAGACTCGGCGGCGGAGGCAGATACGCAGTATTTT
CDR3aa: CASSQDSAAEADTQYF
d_gene: -
abundance: few
j_gene: TRBJ2-3
v_gene: TRBV4-3

CDR3nt: TGTGCCAGCAGTTTACAACCGGGGGGGGTGCGCACCCAGTACTTC
CDR3aa: CASSLQPGGVRTQYF
d_gene: TRBD2
abundance: -
j_gene: TRBJ2-5
v_gene: TRBV28

CDR3nt: TGCAGCGGGTCCCTAGGAGAAACTTACTACAATGAGCAGTTCTTC
CDR3aa: CSGSLGETYYNEQFF
d_gene: -
abundance: many
j_gene: TRBJ2-1
v_gene: TRBV29-1

CDR3nt: TGCGCCAGCAGCCAAGACAGGGGGCATTTCTACGAGCAGTACTTC
CDR3aa: CASSQDRGHFYEQYF
d_gene: TRBD1
abundance: -
j_gene: TRBJ2-7
v_gene: TRBV4-1

CDR3nt: TGTGCCAGCTCACCGGTCGCGGGCCCAGATACGCAGTATTTT
CDR3aa: CASSPVAGPDTQYF
d_gene: -
abundance: -
j_gene: TRBJ2-3
v_gene: TRBV18

CDR3nt: TGTGCCAGCAGCTTAGCGGGACTAGCGGGAGTGGGCAATGAGCAGTTCTTC
CDR3aa: CASSLAGLAGVGNEQFF
d_gene: TRBD2
abundance: few
j_gene: TRBJ2-1
v_gene: TRBV7-9